Sequencing of this T cell receptor beta chain was carried out in a study of blood T cell repertoires in COVID-19. Study summary: Some COVID-19 samples were acute and others convalescent; all came from the United States, Italy and Spain. T cells, B-cell-depleted T cells, or PBMCs provided the cDNA or gDNA that served as material.

Seattle-derived patients entered the study during active infection and were followed longitudinally. The repertoire was sequenced with immunoSEQ multiplex PCR; TCRdb's copy has only in-frame clones and lacks some. The top ten hold around 1.9% of the sample, which has around 90,000 clones, around 88% seen once. Germline values: CDR1 SGHRS, CDR2 YFSETQ. This CDR3 comprises 15 residues. V trimming: 4 bases; J trimming: 2 bases; junction bases outside the gene matches: 4. The origin of this receptor is a middle-aged man with COVID-19, enrolled during active disease. The sequencing sample was made of peripheral blood. V is TRBV5-1 and J is TRBJ1-5; TRBD1 aligns across 9 bases. The CDR3 bases are TGCGCCAGCAGCATAACAGGGGGCCGCAATCAGCCCCAGCATTTT. It yields the protein CASSITGGRNQPQHF.